Listed here are 25 T cell receptor beta chains from one sample, sequenced in a study of T cell clones after liver transplantation. Assay: immunoSEQ multiplex PCR; the TCRdb copy retains only in-frame clones and omits some. Of 12,000 to 15,000 clones listed, 80% to 95% were seen once; the top ten hold roughly half. The material sequenced was CD8+ T cells from blood, taken before liver transplant. These receptors all stem from a human donor who received a liver transplant.

The rearrangement joins TRBV29-1 to TRBJ1-2; D is perhaps TRBD1 (5 bases). The V gene lost 3 bases and the J gene lost 6 bases, with 8 bases spanning the gap. Germline V gene sequence: CDR1 SQVTM, CDR2 ANQGSEA. The CDR3 runs to 11 residues. CDR3 nucleotide sequence: TGCAGCGTTGAGGAACAGGATGGCTACACCTTC. Translation gives CSVEEQDGYTF.

The V gene is TRBV6-1, the J gene TRBJ2-1, with a tentative D call TRBD1 (6 bases). The CDR3 runs to 18 residues. The V end was cut by 4 bases, the J end by 0 bases, with 19 bases between. Germline V gene data show CDR1 as MNHNS and CDR2 as SASEGT. The CDR3 region is CASSGIGGPPSSYNEQFF. The CDR3 DNA follows: TGTGCCAGCAGTGGGATAGGGGGACCCCCTAGCTCCTACAATGAGCAGTTCTTC.

The V call is TRBV10-3, the J call TRBJ1-1; no firm D call. V was clipped by 6 bases and J by 0 bases, with 5 bases between them. The CDR3 length is 12 residues. The germline CDR1 and CDR2 sequences are ENHRY and SYGVKD. CDR3 region: CAISAVNTEAFF. The DNA of the CDR3 is TGTGCCATCAGCGCAGTGAACACTGAAGCTTTCTTT.

The rearrangement uses TRBV21-1 and TRBJ1-5. TRBV21-1 is a documented pseudogene. This CDR3 has 16 residues. This chain's CDR3 is CASSKAGGTNNQPQHF. CDR3 in DNA: TGTGCCAGCAGCAAAGCGGGCGGGACCAACAATCAGCCCCAGCATTTT.

The V gene is TRBV16, the J gene TRBJ2-7, with TRBD1 matching 9 bases. The CDR3 is 15 residues long. CDR1 is KGHSY, CDR2 FQNENV, per germline. V shed 5 bases and J 2 bases; nucleotides not matched to a gene: 7. CDR3 loop: CASSEGTGHTYEQYF. CDR3 in DNA: TGTGCCAGCAGCGAAGGGACAGGGCATACCTACGAGCAGTACTTC.

The chain's CDR3 is CASSLSPYEQYF. In DNA, the CDR3 is TGTGCCAGCAGCTTAAGTCCCTACGAGCAGTACTTC. This chain links TRBV7-9 with TRBJ2-7; D remains unclear. The CDR3 runs to 12 residues. The germline V gene encodes CDR1 SEHNR and CDR2 FQNEAQ (reference sequence). The V end was cut by 2 bases, the J end by 2 bases, with 4 bases between. The variable domain in full, completed from reference TRBV7-9 and TRBJ2-7, reads DTGVSQNPRHKITKRGQNVTFRCDPISEHNRLYWYRQTLGQGPEFLTYFQNEAQLEKSRLLSDRFSAERPKGSFSTLEIQRTEQGDSAMYLCASSLSPYEQYFGPGTRLTVT.

The chain recombines TRBV14 with TRBJ1-1; a possible D gene is TRBD1 (5 bases). Germline V gives CDR1 SGHDN, CDR2 FVKESK. V was clipped by 5 bases and J by 4 bases, with 11 bases between them. The CDR3 is made up of 13 amino acids. The CDR3 loop is CASSYGTITEAFF. CDR3 coding DNA: TGTGCCAGCAGCTACGGGACCATCACTGAAGCTTTCTTT.

The CDR3 nucleotides read TGTGCCAGCAGCTTTGGCACGGGAGGAGGTGAAAAACTGTTTTTT. Protein sequence: CASSFGTGGGEKLFF. The J gene is TRBJ1-4, the V gene TRBV5-6; D not resolved. The CDR3 is made up of 15 amino acids. V was trimmed by 2 bases and J by 7 bases, leaving 15 bases between them. Germline V gene data show CDR1 as SGHDT and CDR2 as YYEEEE.

CDR3 sequence (DNA): TGCGCCAGCAGCTTGTTGGACAGCCCTGAGCAGTACTTC. Amino acids: CASSLLDSPEQYF. The rearrangement uses TRBV5-1 and TRBJ2-7; possible D gene TRBD1, 6 bases. Trimming took off 1 base at V and 7 bases at J, with 12 bases between the two ends. The CDR3 spans 13 residues. The germline V gene encodes CDR1 SGHRS and CDR2 YFSETQ.

By sample fraction, this clone is medium-sized. The chain links TRBV27 to TRBJ1-2; 7 bases fit TRBD1. V dropped 5 bases and J dropped 6; count of bases not matched to a gene: 12. The CDR3 is 15 residues long. Germline values: CDR1 MNHEY, CDR2 SMNVEV (reference sequence). The CDR3 region is CASSHQGVLINGYTF. The CDR3 region has the DNA TGTGCCAGCAGTCACCAGGGGGTGCTTATCAATGGCTACACCTTC.

This chain links TRBV14 with TRBJ2-5, with D hard to call. The CDR3 covers 17 residues. V was cut by 0 bases and J by 2 bases, with 16 bases left in between. The V gene's germline CDR1 is SGHDN and CDR2 FVKESK. Here the CDR3 DNA reads TGTGCCAGCAGCCAAGAGAGGTGGGCAGGTGTTCAAGAGACCCAGTACTTC. Its protein is CASSQERWAGVQETQYF. The full variable domain, in which reference TRBV14 and TRBJ2-5 provide the parts outside the CDR3, is EAGVTQFPSHSVIEKGQTVTLRCDPISGHDNLYWYRRVMGKEIKFLLHFVKESKQDESGMPNNRFLAERTGGTYSTLKVQPAELEDSGVYFCASSQERWAGVQETQYFGPGTRLLVL.

The J gene is TRBJ1-2, the V gene TRBV7-9; D may be TRBD1 (5 bases). The germline V gene encodes CDR1 SEHNR and CDR2 FQNEAQ (reference sequence). The CDR3 runs 15 residues. The V end was cut by 6 bases, the J end by 0 bases, with 14 bases between. Written as DNA, the CDR3 is TGTGCCAGCAGTAAAGAGGCGGGGCCTAACTATGGCTACACCTTC. It codes for CASSKEAGPNYGYTF.

The chain links TRBV7-9 to TRBJ2-7; tentative D call: TRBD2 (5 bases). The V gene lost 4 bases and the J gene lost 6 bases, with 19 bases spanning the gap. CDR3 size: 15 residues. CDR1 and CDR2 (germline): SEHNR, FQNEAQ (reference sequence). CDR3 in DNA: TGTGCCAGCAGCTCGCCCGGGGTCGCGACCGCCGAGCAGTACTTC. Protein product: CASSSPGVATAEQYF. Full variable domain (rest looked up from reference TRBV7-9 and TRBJ2-7): DTGVSQNPRHKITKRGQNVTFRCDPISEHNRLYWYRQTLGQGPEFLTYFQNEAQLEKSRLLSDRFSAERPKGSFSTLEIQRTEQGDSAMYLCASSSPGVATAEQYFGPGTRLTVT.

The chain has TRBV11-3 and TRBJ2-3, with D possibly being TRBD2 (6 bases). CDR1 is SGHNT, CDR2 YENEEA, per germline. Trimming left V 0 bases short and J 2 bases short, with 12 bases between. The CDR3 extends over 16 amino acids. The CDR3 nucleotides read TGTGCCAGCAGCTTAGATCGGGCGGGACTCACAGATACGCAGTATTTT. The encoded protein is CASSLDRAGLTDTQYF.

The J gene is TRBJ1-5, the V gene TRBV27; a possible D gene is TRBD1 (6 bases). CDR3 length: 14 amino acids. Deletions cut 5 bases from V and 5 bases from J, with 13 bases between. The germline V gene encodes CDR1 MNHEY and CDR2 SMNVEV (reference sequence). This CDR3 is CASSNGGGHQPQHF. DNA of the CDR3: TGTGCCAGCAGTAACGGGGGGGGGCATCAGCCCCAGCATTTT.

V is TRBV5-4 and J is TRBJ2-7, with D possibly TRBD1 on 5 matching bases. Germline CDR1 SGHNT, CDR2 YYREEE (reference sequence). Trimming shortened V by 4 bases and J by 7 bases, and 15 bases separated the two germline ends. This CDR3 comprises 13 residues. The CDR3 reads CASSPVGAGEQYF. CDR3 sequence (DNA): TGTGCCAGCAGCCCGGTAGGGGCCGGTGAGCAGTACTTC.

This clone was detected only a few times. The rearrangement links TRBV5-1 to TRBJ1-1; D is undetermined. This CDR3 has 15 residues. With 5 bases removed from V and 0 bases from J, the gap between germline ends came to 14 bases. The germline V gene has CDR1 SGHRS and CDR2 YFSETQ. The CDR3 here is CASRGEARVNTEAFF. The CDR3 bases are TGCGCCAGCAGGGGAGAGGCAAGGGTGAACACTGAAGCTTTCTTT.

The chain carries TRBV9 and TRBJ2-7; the D call may be TRBD1 or TRBD2 (6 bases each). Trimming removed 3 bases from V and 6 bases from J, with 13 bases in between. The CDR3 totals 13 residues. Looked up from germline, CDR1 is SGDLS and CDR2 is YYNGEE. In DNA, the CDR3 is TGTGCCAGCAGCGCCGGAGGGGGTGGCGAGCAGTACTTC. Translated: CASSAGGGGEQYF.

The chain uses TRBV18 and TRBJ1-3; TRBD1 matches 8 bases. Germline V lookup: CDR1 KGHSH, CDR2 LQKENI. CDR3 length: 17 residues. V lost 1 base to trimming and J lost 1 base; unmatched junction nucleotides: 6. CDR3 nucleotide sequence: TGTGCCAGCTCACCACGGCAGGGGGCTTCTTCTGGAAACACCATATATTTT. It specifies CASSPRQGASSGNTIYF.

V is TRBV5-6 and J is TRBJ1-5; D gene unclear. Germline CDR1 and CDR2: SGHDT and YYEEEE. CDR3 length: 15 amino acids. Trimming removed 0 bases from V and 7 bases from J, with 14 bases in between. Here the CDR3 DNA reads TGTGCCAGCAGCTTGGGGACCGGGAGCGGGCAGCCCCAGCATTTT. Encoded protein: CASSLGTGSGQPQHF.

The chain recombines TRBV27 with TRBJ2-1, with TRBD1 as a possible D gene (6 bases). The CDR3 consists of 15 residues. Between the trimmed V and J ends, which lost 5 bases and 0 bases, there was a span of 11 bases. Germline CDR1 MNHEY, CDR2 SMNVEV (reference sequence). The CDR3 DNA reads TGTGCCAGCAGTCCGCAGGGGTTCTCCTACAATGAGCAGTTCTTC. This translates into CASSPQGFSYNEQFF.

V gene TRBV2 combines with J gene TRBJ2-1; the match to TRBD1 covers 8 bases. The CDR3 is 14 amino acids. In germline, CDR1 is SNHLY, CDR2 FYNNEI. The trim removed 4 bases at V and 4 bases at J, leaving 3 bases unmatched. The CDR3 here is CASSVGQGYNEQFF. The DNA for the CDR3 is TGTGCCAGCAGTGTAGGACAGGGATACAATGAGCAGTTCTTC.

This rearrangement joins TRBV7-3 to TRBJ2-7, with D uncertain. This CDR3 spans 15 amino acids. Germline V gives CDR1 SGHTA, CDR2 FQGTGA. Trimming shortened V by 2 bases and J by 0 bases, and 11 bases separated the two germline ends. The chain's CDR3 is CASSLGNDGSYEQYF. DNA for the CDR3: TGTGCCAGCAGCTTAGGTAATGACGGCTCCTACGAGCAGTACTTC.

This sequence joins TRBV7-9 and TRBJ2-3; no clear D. Germline V gene data show CDR1 as SEHNR and CDR2 as FQNEAQ (reference sequence). Trimming removed 1 base from V and 2 bases from J, with 13 bases in between. The CDR3 runs to 16 residues. The CDR3 here is CASSLVVSRPTDTQYF. CDR3 nucleotide sequence: TGTGCCAGCAGCTTAGTTGTTAGCCGCCCCACAGATACGCAGTATTTT.

The chain joins TRBV28 to TRBJ2-5, with D possibly TRBD1 on 6 matching bases. V was trimmed by 2 bases and J by 1 base, leaving 14 bases between them. CDR1 is MDHEN, CDR2 SYDVKM, per germline. There are 16 residues in the CDR3. The CDR3 nucleotides read TGTGCCAGCAGTTTAGTCAGGGGTAGGGGCCAAGAGACCCAGTACTTC. Amino acid sequence: CASSLVRGRGQETQYF.